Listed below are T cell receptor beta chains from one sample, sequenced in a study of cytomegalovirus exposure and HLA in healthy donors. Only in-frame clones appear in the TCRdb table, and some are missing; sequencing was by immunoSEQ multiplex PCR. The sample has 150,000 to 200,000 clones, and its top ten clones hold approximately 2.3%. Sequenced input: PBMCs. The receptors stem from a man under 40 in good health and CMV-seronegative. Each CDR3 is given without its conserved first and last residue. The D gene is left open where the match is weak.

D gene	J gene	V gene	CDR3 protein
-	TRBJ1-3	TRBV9	ASSVRTGGTGNTIY
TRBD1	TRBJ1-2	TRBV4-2	ASSQDATGSERGYT
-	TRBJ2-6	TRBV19	ASSRGSISGANVLT
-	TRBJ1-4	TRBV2	ASSEDGGAYGKLF
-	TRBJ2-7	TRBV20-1	SARGSGEQY
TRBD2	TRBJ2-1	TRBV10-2	ASSEVTSGTLSDEQF
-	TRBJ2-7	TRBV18	ASSPQRGGLSYEQY
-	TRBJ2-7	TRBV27	ASKAGAYEQY
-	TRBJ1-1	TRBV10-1	ASSERDDYTEAF
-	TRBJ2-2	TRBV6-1	ASSVSGDTGELF
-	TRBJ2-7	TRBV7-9	ASSTRDGTYEQY
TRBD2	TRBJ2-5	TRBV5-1	ASRRSAGDGTQY
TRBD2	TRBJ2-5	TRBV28	ATLSGTQETQY
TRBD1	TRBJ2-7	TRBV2	ASRANHGDRAYEQY
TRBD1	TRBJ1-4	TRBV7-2	ASSSTGRGQLF
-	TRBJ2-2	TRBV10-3	AIRQKNTGELF
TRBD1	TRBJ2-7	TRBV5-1	ASSFRGGQGTFEQY
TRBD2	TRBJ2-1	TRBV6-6	ASSRGTSGSDEQF
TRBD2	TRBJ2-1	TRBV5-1	ASSRTGLAGGNEQF
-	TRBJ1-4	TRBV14	ASSPGDAAAGEKLF
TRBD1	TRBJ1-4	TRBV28	ASIFAQGARINEKLF
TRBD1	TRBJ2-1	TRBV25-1	ASSDFSGQGKNEQF
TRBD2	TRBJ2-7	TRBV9	ASSAGPGRAPYEQY
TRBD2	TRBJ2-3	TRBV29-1	SVEGLAGGRKGTDTQY
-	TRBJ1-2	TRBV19	ASSIKGLRPNYGYT
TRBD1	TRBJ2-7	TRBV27	ASRRQGGYEQY
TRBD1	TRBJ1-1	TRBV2	ASGRDSLEAF
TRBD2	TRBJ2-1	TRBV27	ASSFGGSMWNEQF
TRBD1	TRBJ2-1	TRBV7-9	ASSKTGAPDNEQF